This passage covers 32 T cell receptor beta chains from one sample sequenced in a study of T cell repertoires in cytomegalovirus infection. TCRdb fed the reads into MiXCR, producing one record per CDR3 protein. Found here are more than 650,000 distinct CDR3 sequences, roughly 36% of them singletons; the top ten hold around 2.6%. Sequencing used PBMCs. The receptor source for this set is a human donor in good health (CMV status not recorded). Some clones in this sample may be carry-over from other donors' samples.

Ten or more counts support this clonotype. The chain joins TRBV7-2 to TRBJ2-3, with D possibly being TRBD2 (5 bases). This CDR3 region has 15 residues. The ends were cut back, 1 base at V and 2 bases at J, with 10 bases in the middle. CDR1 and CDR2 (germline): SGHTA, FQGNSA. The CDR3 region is CASSLESGSTDTQYF. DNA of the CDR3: TGTGCCAGCAGCTTAGAAAGCGGATCCACAGATACGCAGTATTTT. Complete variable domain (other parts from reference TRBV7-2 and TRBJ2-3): GAGVSQSPSNKVTEKGKDVELRCDPISGHTALYWYRQSLGQGLEFLIYFQGNSAPDKSGLPSDRFSAERTGGSVSTLTIQRTQQEDSAVYLCASSLESGSTDTQYFGPGTRLTVL.

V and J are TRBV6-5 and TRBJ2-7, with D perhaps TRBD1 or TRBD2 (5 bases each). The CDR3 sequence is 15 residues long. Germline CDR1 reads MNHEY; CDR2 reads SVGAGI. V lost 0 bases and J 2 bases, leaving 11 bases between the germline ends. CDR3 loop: CASSYSRDPTYEQYF. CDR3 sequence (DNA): TGTGCCAGCAGTTACTCGAGGGACCCGACCTACGAGCAGTACTTC.

CDR3 coding DNA: TGTGCCAGCAGAACAGGGAGACGTCAGCCCCAGCATTTT. It encodes CASRTGRRQPQHF. The gene calls are TRBV12-3 or TRBV12-4 and TRBJ1-5, with a weak D call TRBD1 (6 bases). V gave up 6 bases and J gave up 6 bases, with 12 bases separating them. The CDR3 is 13 residues long.

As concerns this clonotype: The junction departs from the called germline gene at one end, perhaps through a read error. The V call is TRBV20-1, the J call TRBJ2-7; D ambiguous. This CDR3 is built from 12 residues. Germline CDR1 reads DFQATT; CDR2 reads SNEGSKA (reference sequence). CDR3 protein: CSASSLVYEPYF. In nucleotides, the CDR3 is TGCAGTGCTAGCTCACTGGTCTACGAGCCGTACTTC.

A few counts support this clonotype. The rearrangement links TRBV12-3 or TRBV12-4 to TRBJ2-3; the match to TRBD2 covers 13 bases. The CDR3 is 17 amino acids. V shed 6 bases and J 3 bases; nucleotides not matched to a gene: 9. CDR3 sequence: CASSLQTSGGLTDTQYF. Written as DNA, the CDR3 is TGTGCCAGCAGCCTTCAGACTAGCGGGGGGTTAACAGATACGCAGTATTTT.

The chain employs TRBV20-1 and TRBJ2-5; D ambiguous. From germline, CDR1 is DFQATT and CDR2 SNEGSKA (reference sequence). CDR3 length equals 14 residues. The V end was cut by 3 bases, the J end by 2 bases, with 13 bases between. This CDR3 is CSASGYSRQETQYF. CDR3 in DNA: TGCAGTGCTAGTGGTTACAGCAGGCAAGAGACCCAGTACTTC.

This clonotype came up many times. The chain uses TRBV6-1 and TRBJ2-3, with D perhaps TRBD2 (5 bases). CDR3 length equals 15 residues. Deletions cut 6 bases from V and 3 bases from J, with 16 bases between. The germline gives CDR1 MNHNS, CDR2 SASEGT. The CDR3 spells CASSPHRGATDTQYF. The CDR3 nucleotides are TGTGCCAGCAGCCCTCATCGGGGAGCGACAGATACGCAGTATTTT.

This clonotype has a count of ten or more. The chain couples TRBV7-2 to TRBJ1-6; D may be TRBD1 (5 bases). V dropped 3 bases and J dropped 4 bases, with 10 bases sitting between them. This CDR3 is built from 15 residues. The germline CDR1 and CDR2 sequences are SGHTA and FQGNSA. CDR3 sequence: CASSLADSYNSPLHF. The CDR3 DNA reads TGTGCCAGCAGCTTGGCTGACAGTTATAATTCACCCCTCCACTTT.

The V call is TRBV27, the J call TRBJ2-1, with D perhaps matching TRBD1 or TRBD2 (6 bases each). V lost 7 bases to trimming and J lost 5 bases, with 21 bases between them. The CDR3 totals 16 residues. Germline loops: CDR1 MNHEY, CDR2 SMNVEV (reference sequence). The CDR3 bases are TGTGCCAGCACTTCGCCGCAGGGAAGGGGGGACAATGAGCAGTTCTTC. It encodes CASTSPQGRGDNEQFF.

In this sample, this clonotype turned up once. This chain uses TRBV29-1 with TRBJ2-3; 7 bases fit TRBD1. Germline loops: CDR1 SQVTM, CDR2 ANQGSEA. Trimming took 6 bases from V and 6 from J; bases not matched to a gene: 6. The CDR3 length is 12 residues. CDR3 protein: CSVQGRGDTQYF. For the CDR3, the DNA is TGCAGCGTACAGGGGCGAGGTGATACGCAGTATTTT.

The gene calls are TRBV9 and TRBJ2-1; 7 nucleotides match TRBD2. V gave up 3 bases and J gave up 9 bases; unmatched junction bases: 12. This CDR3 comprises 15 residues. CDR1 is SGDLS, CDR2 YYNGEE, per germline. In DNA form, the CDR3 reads TGTGCCAGCAGCGACCGGGACTACAAAGTGGCTGAGCAGTTCTTC. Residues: CASSDRDYKVAEQFF.

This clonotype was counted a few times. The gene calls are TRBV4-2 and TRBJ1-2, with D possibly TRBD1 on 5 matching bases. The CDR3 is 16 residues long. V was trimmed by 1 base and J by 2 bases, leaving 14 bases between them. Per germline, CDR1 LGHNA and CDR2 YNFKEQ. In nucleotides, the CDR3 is TGTGCCAGCAGCCAAGCGCTAGGGGCATCCAACTATGGCTACACCTTC. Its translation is CASSQALGASNYGYTF.

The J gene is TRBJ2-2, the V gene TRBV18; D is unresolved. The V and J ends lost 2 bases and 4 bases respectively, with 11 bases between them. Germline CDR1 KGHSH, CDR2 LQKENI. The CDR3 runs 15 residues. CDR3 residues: CASSPKSSGTGELFF. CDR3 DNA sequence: TGTGCCAGCTCACCAAAGAGCTCGGGCACCGGGGAGCTGTTTTTT. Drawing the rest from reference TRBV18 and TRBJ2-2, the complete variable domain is NAGVMQNPRHLVRRRGQEARLRCSPMKGHSHVYWYRQLPEEGLKFMVYLQKENIIDESGMPKERFSAEFPKEGPSILRIQQVVRGDSAAYFCASSPKSSGTGELFFGEGSRLTVL.

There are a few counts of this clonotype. CDR3 protein: CAIRLQGTGNTIYF. The CDR3 coding sequence is TGTGCCATCAGGCTACAGGGGACTGGAAACACCATATATTTT. This chain connects TRBV10-3 to TRBJ1-3, with TRBD1 matching over 7 bases. Germline assignment: CDR1 ENHRY and CDR2 SYGVKD. The CDR3 is 14 residues long. With V trimmed by 6 bases and J by 2 bases, 4 bases remained unmatched.

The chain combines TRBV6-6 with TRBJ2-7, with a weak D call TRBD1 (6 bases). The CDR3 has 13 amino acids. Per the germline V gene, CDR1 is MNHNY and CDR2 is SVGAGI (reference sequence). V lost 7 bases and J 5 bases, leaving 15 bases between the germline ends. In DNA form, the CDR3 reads TGTGCCAGCATGTTCCAGGGGACCCACGAGCAGTACTTC. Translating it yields CASMFQGTHEQYF.

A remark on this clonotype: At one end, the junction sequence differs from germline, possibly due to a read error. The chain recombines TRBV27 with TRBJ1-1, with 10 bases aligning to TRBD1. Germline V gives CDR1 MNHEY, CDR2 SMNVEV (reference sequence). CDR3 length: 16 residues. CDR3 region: CARSLSTGGMNTEAFF. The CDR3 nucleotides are TGTGCCCGCAGTTTATCGACAGGGGGCATGAACACTGAAGCTTTCTTT.

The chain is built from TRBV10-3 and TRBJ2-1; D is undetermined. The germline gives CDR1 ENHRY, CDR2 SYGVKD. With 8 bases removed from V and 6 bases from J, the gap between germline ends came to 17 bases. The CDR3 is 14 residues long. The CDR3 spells CAIGRTELGNEQFF. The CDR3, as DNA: TGTGCCATCGGTAGAACGGAGTTGGGCAATGAGCAGTTCTTC.

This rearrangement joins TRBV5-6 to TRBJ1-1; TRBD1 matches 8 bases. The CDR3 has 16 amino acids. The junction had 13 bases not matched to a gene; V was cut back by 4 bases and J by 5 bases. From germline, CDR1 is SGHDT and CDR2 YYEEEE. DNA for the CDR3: TGTGCCAGCAGCGCGACGAGGACAGGGTTTTTAACTGAAGCTTTCTTT. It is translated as CASSATRTGFLTEAFF. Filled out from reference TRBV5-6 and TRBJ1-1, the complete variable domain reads DAGVTQSPTHLIKTRGQQVTLRCSPKSGHDTVSWYQQALGQGPQFIFQYYEEEERQRGNFPDRFSGHQFPNYSSELNVNALLLGDSALYLCASSATRTGFLTEAFFGQGTRLTVV.

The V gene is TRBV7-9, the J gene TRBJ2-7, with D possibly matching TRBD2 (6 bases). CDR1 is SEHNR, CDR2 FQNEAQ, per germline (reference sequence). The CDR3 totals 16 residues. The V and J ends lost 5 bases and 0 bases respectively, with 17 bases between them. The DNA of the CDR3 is TGTGCCAGCAGCATTAGCGGACTAAGGGGCTCCTACGAGCAGTACTTC. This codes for CASSISGLRGSYEQYF. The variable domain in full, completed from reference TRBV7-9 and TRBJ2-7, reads DTGVSQNPRHKITKRGQNVTFRCDPISEHNRLYWYRQTLGQGPEFLTYFQNEAQLEKSRLLSDRFSAERPKGSFSTLEIQRTEQGDSAMYLCASSISGLRGSYEQYFGPGTRLTVT.

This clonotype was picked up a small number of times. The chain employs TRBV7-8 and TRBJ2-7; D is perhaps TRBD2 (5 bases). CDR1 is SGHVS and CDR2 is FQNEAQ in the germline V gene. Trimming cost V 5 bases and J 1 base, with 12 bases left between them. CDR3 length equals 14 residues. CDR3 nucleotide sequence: TGTGCCAGCAGCGCAAGACCGGGATCCTACGAGCAGTACTTC. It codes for CASSARPGSYEQYF.

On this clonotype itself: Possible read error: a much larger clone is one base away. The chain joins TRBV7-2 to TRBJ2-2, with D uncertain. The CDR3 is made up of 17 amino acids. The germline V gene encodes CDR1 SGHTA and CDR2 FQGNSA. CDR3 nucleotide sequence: TGTGCCAGCAGCTCAGGACGTATTCTACTTAACACCAGGGAGCTGTTTTTT. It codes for CASSSGRILLNTRELFF. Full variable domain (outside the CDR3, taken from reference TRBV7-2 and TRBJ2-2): GAGVSQSPSNKVTEKGKDVELRCDPISGHTALYWYRQSLGQGLEFLIYFQGNSAPDKSGLPSDRFSAERTGGSVSTLTIQRTQQEDSAVYLCASSSGRILLNTRELFFGEGSRLTVL.

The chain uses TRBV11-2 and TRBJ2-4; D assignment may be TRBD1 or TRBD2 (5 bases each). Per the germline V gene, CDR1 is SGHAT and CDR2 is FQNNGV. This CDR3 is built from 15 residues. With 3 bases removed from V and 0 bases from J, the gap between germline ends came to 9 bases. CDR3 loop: CASSLAGTAKNIQYF. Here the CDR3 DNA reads TGTGCCAGCAGCTTGGCCGGGACAGCCAAAAACATTCAGTACTTC. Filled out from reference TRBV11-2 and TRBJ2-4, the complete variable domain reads EAGVAQSPRYKIIEKRQSVAFWCNPISGHATLYWYQQILGQGPKLLIQFQNNGVVDDSQLPKDRFSAERLKGVDSTLKIQPAKLEDSAVYLCASSLAGTAKNIQYFGAGTRLSVL.

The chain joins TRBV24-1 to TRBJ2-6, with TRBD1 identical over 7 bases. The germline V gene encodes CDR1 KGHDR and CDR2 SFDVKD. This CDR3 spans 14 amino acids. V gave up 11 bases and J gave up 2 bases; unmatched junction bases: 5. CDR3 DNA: TGTGCCATTCGAGGGGGCGCTGGGGCCAACGTCCTGACTTTC. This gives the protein CAIRGGAGANVLTF.

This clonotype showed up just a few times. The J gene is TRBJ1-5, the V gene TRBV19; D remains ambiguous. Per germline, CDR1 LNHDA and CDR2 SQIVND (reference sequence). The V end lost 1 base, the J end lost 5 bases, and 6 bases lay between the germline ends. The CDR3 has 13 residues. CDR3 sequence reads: CASSIVRDQPQHF. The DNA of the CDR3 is TGTGCCAGTAGTATAGTACGGGATCAGCCCCAGCATTTT. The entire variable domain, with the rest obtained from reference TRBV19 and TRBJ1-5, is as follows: DGGITQSPKYLFRKEGQNVTLSCEQNLNHDAMYWYRQDPGQGLRLIYYSQIVNDFQKGDIAEGYSVSREKKESFPLTVTSAQKNPTAFYLCASSIVRDQPQHFGDGTRLSIL.

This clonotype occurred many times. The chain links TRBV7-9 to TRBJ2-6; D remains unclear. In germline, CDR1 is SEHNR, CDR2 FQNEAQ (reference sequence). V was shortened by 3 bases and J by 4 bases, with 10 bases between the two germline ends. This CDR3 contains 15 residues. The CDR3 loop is CASSLALPGANVLTF. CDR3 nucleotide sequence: TGTGCCAGCAGCTTGGCGTTACCCGGGGCCAACGTCCTGACTTTC.

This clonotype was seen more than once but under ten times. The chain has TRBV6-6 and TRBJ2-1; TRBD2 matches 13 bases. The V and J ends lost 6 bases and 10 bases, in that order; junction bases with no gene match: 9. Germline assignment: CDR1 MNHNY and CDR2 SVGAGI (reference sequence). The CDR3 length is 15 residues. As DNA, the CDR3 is TGTGCCAGCAGCGAGACTAGCGGGAGGCTATACGAGCAGTTCTTC. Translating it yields CASSETSGRLYEQFF.

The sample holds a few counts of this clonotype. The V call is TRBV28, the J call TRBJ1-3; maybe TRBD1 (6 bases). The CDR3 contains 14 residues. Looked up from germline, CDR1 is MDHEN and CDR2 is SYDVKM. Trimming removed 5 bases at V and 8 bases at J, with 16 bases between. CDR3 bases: TGTGCCAGCAGTCCTAACAGGGTTCAGGACACCATATATTTT. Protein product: CASSPNRVQDTIYF. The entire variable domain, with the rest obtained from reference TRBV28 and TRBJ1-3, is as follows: DVKVTQSSRYLVKRTGEKVFLECVQDMDHENMFWYRQDPGLGLRLIYFSYDVKMKEKGDIPEGYSVSREKKERFSLILESASTNQTSMYLCASSPNRVQDTIYFGEGSWLTVV.

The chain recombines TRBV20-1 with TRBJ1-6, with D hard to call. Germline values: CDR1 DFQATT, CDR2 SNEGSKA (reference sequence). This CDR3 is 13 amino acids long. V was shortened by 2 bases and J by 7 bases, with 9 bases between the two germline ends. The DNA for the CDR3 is TGCAGTGCTAGATCTGGGTGGAATTCACCCCTCCACTTT. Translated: CSARSGWNSPLHF.

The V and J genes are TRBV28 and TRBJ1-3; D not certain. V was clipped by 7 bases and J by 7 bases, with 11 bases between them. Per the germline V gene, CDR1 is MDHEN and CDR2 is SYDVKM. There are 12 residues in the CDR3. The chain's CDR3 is CASISLVNTIYF. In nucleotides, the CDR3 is TGTGCCAGCATCTCCTTGGTGAACACCATATATTTT.

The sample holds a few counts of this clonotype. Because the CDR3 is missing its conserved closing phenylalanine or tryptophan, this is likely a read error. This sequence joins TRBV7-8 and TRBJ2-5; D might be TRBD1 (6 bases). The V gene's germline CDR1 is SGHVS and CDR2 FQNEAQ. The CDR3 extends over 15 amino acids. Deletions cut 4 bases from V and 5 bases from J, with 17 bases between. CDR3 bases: TGTGCCAGCAGCTCGGACAGAGCTTTACTGGAGACCCAGTACTTA. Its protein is CASSSDRALLETQYL.

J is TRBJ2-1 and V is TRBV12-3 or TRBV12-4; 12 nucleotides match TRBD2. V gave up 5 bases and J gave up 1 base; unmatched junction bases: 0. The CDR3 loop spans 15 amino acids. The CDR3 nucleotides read TGTGCCAGCAGTGGGACTAGCGGGTCCTACAATGAGCAGTTCTTC. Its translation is CASSGTSGSYNEQFF.

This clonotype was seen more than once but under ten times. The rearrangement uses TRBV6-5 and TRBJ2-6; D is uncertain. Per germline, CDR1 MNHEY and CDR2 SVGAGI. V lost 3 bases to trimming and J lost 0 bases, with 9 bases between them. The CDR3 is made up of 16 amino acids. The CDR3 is CASSYSASSGANVLTF. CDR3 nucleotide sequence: TGTGCCAGCAGTTATTCGGCCAGCTCTGGGGCCAACGTCCTGACTTTC.